The subject of this entry is one T cell receptor beta chain. Its specificity is unknown. The CDR3 is 17 amino acids. Terminally differentiated effector memory CD45RA+ cells were excluded by CCR7 positive selection of CD45RO-negative cells. Each of the donors was a healthy adult who was HIV-negative and had not had a recent acute infection or vaccination. There were only Caucasian adults among the donors, and all lived in Nashville, Tennessee. Sequencing was at deep level. Method: immunoSEQ multiplex PCR; TCRdb's copy keeps in-frame clones and lacks some. The sample includes about 870,000 clones, around 93% of them seen just once. The data originate from a study of shared clonotypes between healthy human individuals. Notes on the study in general: Owing to a small donor count, the genetic and exposure-history diversity represented was limited.

V is TRBV21-1 and J is TRBJ2-6; the D call of TRBD2 is as the table states it, not checked on the DNA. TRBV21-1 represents a pseudogene. This receptor was identified in a man aged 30-40 years in good health. Specimen: naive CD8+ T cells sorted from blood. The CDR3 region is CASSSGTLRSGANVLTF. The CDR3 bases are TGTGCCAGCAGCAGCGGGACCCTCCGCTCTGGGGCCAACGTCCTGACTTTC.